A selection of T cell receptor beta chains follows, all from one sample in a study of T cell changes during pregnancy in multiple sclerosis. TCRdb keeps only in-frame clones here, not all; method: immunoSEQ multiplex PCR. The data show 40,000 to 60,000 clones, with approximately 90% seen just once and 0.35% to 0.4% held by the top ten. The sample was CD4+ T cells from peripheral blood mononuclear cells, taken before pregnancy. The receptors here all came from a female donor with multiple sclerosis, enrolled in a pregnancy study. The CDR3 runs from the conserved cysteine through the conserved F or W. The D gene is left open where the match is weak. Where a row states a size, it is once, few, many or the class of an expanded clone; other rows omit it.

D gene: TRBD1
J gene: TRBJ2-3
clone size: .
V gene: TRBV28
CDR3 DNA: TGTGCCAGCACAAACCAGGGGGTTACAGATACGCAGTATTTT
CDR3 protein: CASTNQGVTDTQYF

D gene: TRBD1
J gene: TRBJ1-1
clone size: .
V gene: TRBV5-4
CDR3 DNA: TGTGCCAGCCGAGCGACAGGGACGAACACTGAAGCTTTCTTT
CDR3 protein: CASRATGTNTEAFF

D gene: TRBD1
J gene: TRBJ1-4
clone size: .
V gene: TRBV30
CDR3 DNA: TGTGCCTGGAGCCGGGACAGGGGGGAAAAACTGTTTTTT
CDR3 protein: CAWSRDRGEKLFF

D gene: TRBD1
J gene: TRBJ1-2
clone size: .
V gene: TRBV29-1
CDR3 DNA: TGCAGCGTCGACAGGGGAGGCGGCTACACCTTC
CDR3 protein: CSVDRGGGYTF

D gene: .
J gene: TRBJ2-7
clone size: .
V gene: TRBV30
CDR3 DNA: TGTGCCTGGAGCAGGGGCGGGAGCTCCTACGAGCAGTACTTC
CDR3 protein: CAWSRGGSSYEQYF

D gene: .
J gene: TRBJ1-5
clone size: .
V gene: TRBV28
CDR3 DNA: TGTGCCAGCATGGGGGAGGACGACCAGCCCCAGCATTTT
CDR3 protein: CASMGEDDQPQHF

D gene: TRBD2
J gene: TRBJ2-7
clone size: .
V gene: TRBV5-1
CDR3 DNA: TGCGCCAGCAGCTCGGGACTAGCGGGCCACTACGAGCAGTACTTC
CDR3 protein: CASSSGLAGHYEQYF

D gene: .
J gene: TRBJ1-1
clone size: .
V gene: TRBV4-1
CDR3 DNA: TGCGCCAGCAGCCAAAGGGGAGGGGATTTGATGACTGAAGCTTTCTTT
CDR3 protein: CASSQRGGDLMTEAFF

D gene: TRBD1
J gene: TRBJ1-2
clone size: .
V gene: TRBV19
CDR3 DNA: TGTGCCAGTAGTCCCCGGGACAGGGGAATTTCTGGCTACACCTTC
CDR3 protein: CASSPRDRGISGYTF

D gene: TRBD2
J gene: TRBJ2-1
clone size: .
V gene: TRBV4-1
CDR3 DNA: TGCGCCAGCAGCCCCCTAGGACTAGCGGGAGGGCCGGGGCGTTCCTACAATGAGCAGTTCTTC
CDR3 protein: CASSPLGLAGGPGRSYNEQFF

D gene: TRBD2
J gene: TRBJ2-2
clone size: .
V gene: TRBV18
CDR3 DNA: TGTGCCAGCTCACCAAGGATAGCGGGCACCGGGGAGCTGTTTTTT
CDR3 protein: CASSPRIAGTGELFF

D gene: TRBD1
J gene: TRBJ1-5
clone size: .
V gene: TRBV30
CDR3 DNA: TGTGCCTGGAGTGAGGGGACAGTTCATAGCAATCAGCCCCAGCATTTT
CDR3 protein: CAWSEGTVHSNQPQHF

D gene: .
J gene: TRBJ2-3
clone size: .
V gene: TRBV6-1
CDR3 DNA: TGTGCCAGCAGTGAACAAACAGGCTCTAGCACAGATACGCAGTATTTT
CDR3 protein: CASSEQTGSSTDTQYF

D gene: .
J gene: TRBJ2-7
clone size: .
V gene: TRBV28
CDR3 DNA: TGTGCCAGCAGTTTTCTCGGCTACGAGCAGTACTTC
CDR3 protein: CASSFLGYEQYF

D gene: .
J gene: TRBJ1-5
clone size: .
V gene: TRBV4-2
CDR3 DNA: TGTGCCAGCAGCCAAGAGATCTGGGGGCTCAGTCAGCCCCAGCATTTT
CDR3 protein: CASSQEIWGLSQPQHF

D gene: TRBD1
J gene: TRBJ1-1
clone size: .
V gene: TRBV5-1
CDR3 DNA: TGCGCCAGCAGCCTAACCGGGACAGGGCAGTTCACTGAAGCTTTCTTT
CDR3 protein: CASSLTGTGQFTEAFF

D gene: .
J gene: TRBJ1-2
clone size: .
V gene: TRBV28
CDR3 DNA: TGTGCCAGCACCCTAGGTCGAGGGTATGGCTACACCTTC
CDR3 protein: CASTLGRGYGYTF

D gene: TRBD1
J gene: TRBJ1-1
clone size: once
V gene: TRBV5-6
CDR3 DNA: TGTGCCAGCACCCCAACAGACAGGGGCGAAGGCACTGAAGCTTTCTTT
CDR3 protein: CASTPTDRGEGTEAFF

D gene: .
J gene: TRBJ1-1
clone size: .
V gene: TRBV6-1
CDR3 DNA: TGTGCCAGCAAAGAAGGACTCCTGCCCACTGAAGCTTTCTTT
CDR3 protein: CASKEGLLPTEAFF

D gene: TRBD1
J gene: TRBJ1-2
clone size: .
V gene: TRBV30
CDR3 DNA: TGTGCCTGGAGTGGGACAGGGCCTGGCTACACCTTC
CDR3 protein: CAWSGTGPGYTF

D gene: .
J gene: TRBJ1-1
clone size: .
V gene: TRBV5-1
CDR3 DNA: TGCGCCAGCAGCTTGGTCGTGAACACTGAAGCTTTCTTT
CDR3 protein: CASSLVVNTEAFF

D gene: TRBD1
J gene: TRBJ2-2
clone size: .
V gene: TRBV6-5
CDR3 DNA: TGTGCCAGCAGTTACGCGACAGGGGATCGATCCGGGGAACTGTTTTTT
CDR3 protein: CASSYATGDRSGELFF

D gene: .
J gene: TRBJ2-1
clone size: .
V gene: TRBV12-2
CDR3 DNA: TGTGCAAGTCGCTTTCGGGGAGGTGAGCAGTTCTTC
CDR3 protein: CASRFRGGEQFF

D gene: TRBD1
J gene: TRBJ2-2
clone size: .
V gene: TRBV5-8
CDR3 DNA: TGTGCCAGCAGCCCCTGGACAGGGAGCACCGGGGAGCTGTTTTTT
CDR3 protein: CASSPWTGSTGELFF

D gene: .
J gene: TRBJ2-7
clone size: .
V gene: TRBV5-1
CDR3 DNA: TGCGCCAGCAGCTTGAGATCTCCGGCGGCAACGAGCTCCTACGAGCAGTACTTC
CDR3 protein: CASSLRSPAATSSYEQYF

D gene: .
J gene: TRBJ2-2
clone size: once
V gene: TRBV9
CDR3 DNA: TGTGCCAGCAGCGTAGGAGGAGCGAACACCGGGGAGCTGTTTTTT
CDR3 protein: CASSVGGANTGELFF